This entry describes one T cell receptor beta chain. The antigen remains undetermined. The sample belongs to a study of Ad26.COV2.S vaccination and SARS-CoV-2 variants. On the study more broadly: Dosing was one shot or two shots 56 days apart. Whole-study results and caveats: Substantial response breadth was reportedly seen for spike-specific CD8+ and CD4+ T cells after vaccination.

Germline CDR1 reads SGHNT; CDR2 reads YYREEE (reference sequence). The CDR3 covers 16 residues. J lost 3 bases, V lost 4 bases, and 6 bases had no gene match. Generated by immunoSEQ multiplex PCR, the TCRdb table keeps only in-frame clones and is missing some. The repertoire includes approximately 300,000 clones, approximately 86% of them detected once, and 1.9% sits in the top ten. Treatment of the sample: 15 to 20 received Ad26.COV2.S at low or high dose, single or two shots; a few received placebo; per-sample allocation not given. Samples were taken on day 63 after the first vaccine or placebo injection. Adults aged 18-55 years in Boston included the donor.

The genes are TRBV5-4 and TRBJ2-3; TRBD2 matches 12 bases. Sequenced material: peripheral blood, taken in a trial of Ad26.COV2.S vaccine versus placebo. This sequence was found in a person aged 18-60 years who received the Ad26.COV2.S COVID-19 vaccine or a placebo. CDR3 bases: TGTGCCAGCAGCGGCGGCCTAGCGGGGGGGACAGATACGCAGTATTTT. Translating gives CASSGGLAGGTDTQYF.